The source of this T cell receptor beta chain is a study of T-cell reconstitution after alpha-beta-depleted transplantation in children. Ten or more counts support this clonotype. The CDR3 has 13 residues. CDR1 SQVTM and CDR2 ANQGSEA come from the germline V gene. Trimming pared 6 bases from V and 0 bases from J, leaving 10 bases between. Unique molecular identifiers were incorporated when the TCRbeta library was constructed. One entry per CDR3 protein results from TCRdb running MiXCR on the PCR reads. The sample holds about 270,000 distinct CDR3 sequences, 9.5% to 10% seen once. This chain links TRBV29-1 with TRBJ2-3; weak D call: TRBD2 (6 bases). The sample in question was PBMCs from the stem cell graft donor, obtained from the stem cell graft. The receptor comes from a human donor who donated a stem cell graft to a child with SCID. The chain's CDR3 is CSVRRASTDTQYF. DNA of the CDR3: TGCAGCGTGAGGAGGGCGAGCACAGATACGCAGTATTTT.